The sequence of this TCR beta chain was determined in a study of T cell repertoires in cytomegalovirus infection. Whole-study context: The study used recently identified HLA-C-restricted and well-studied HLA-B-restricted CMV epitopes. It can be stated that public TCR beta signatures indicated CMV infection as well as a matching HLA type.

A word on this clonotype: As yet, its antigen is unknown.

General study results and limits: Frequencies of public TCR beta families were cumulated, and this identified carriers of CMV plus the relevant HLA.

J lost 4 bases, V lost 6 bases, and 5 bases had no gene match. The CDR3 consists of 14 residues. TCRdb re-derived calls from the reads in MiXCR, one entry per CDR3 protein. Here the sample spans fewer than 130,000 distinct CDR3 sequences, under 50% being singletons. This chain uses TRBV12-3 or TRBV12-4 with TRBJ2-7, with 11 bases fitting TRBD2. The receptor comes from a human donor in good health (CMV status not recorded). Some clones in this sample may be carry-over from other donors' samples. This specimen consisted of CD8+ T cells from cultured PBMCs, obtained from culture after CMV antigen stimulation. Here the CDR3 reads CASRIAGGRYEQYF. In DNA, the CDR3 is TGTGCCAGCAGGATAGCGGGGGGGCGGTACGAGCAGTACTTC.